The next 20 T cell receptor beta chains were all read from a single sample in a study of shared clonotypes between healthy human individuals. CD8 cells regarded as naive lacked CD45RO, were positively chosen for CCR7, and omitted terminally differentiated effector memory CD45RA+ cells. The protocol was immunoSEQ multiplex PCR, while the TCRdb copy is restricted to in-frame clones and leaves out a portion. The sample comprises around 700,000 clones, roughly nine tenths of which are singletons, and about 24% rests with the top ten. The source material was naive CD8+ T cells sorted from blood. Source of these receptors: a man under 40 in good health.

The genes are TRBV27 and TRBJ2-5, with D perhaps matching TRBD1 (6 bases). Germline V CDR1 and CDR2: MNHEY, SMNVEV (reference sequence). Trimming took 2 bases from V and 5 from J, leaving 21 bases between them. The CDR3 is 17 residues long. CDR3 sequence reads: CASSLRIDGGDWETQYF. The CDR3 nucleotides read TGTGCCAGCAGTTTAAGGATAGATGGGGGCGATTGGGAGACCCAGTACTTC.

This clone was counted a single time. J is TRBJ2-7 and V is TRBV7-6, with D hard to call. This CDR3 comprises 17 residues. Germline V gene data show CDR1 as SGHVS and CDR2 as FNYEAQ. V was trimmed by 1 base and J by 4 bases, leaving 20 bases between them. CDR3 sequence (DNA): TGTGCCAGCAGCTTAGTTTCCGGGCCGGATGGTTTGTACGAGCAGTACTTC. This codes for CASSLVSGPDGLYEQYF. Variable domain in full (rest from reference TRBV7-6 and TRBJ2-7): GAGVSQSPRYKVTKRGQDVALRCDPISGHVSLYWYRQALGQGPEFLTYFNYEAQQDKSGLPNDRFSAERPEGSISTLTIQRTEQRDSAMYRCASSLVSGPDGLYEQYFGPGTRLTVT.

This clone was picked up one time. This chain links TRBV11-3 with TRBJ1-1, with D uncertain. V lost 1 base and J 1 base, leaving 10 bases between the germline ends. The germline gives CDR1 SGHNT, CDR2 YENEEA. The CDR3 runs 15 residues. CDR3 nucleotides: TGTGCCAGCAGCTTAGGGCCAGGAGAGAACACTGAAGCTTTCTTT. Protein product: CASSLGPGENTEAFF.

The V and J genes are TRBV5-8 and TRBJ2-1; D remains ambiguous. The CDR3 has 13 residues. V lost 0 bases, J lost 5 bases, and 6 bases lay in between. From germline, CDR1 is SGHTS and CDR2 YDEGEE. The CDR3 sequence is CASSLEAHNEQFF. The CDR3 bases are TGTGCCAGCAGCTTGGAAGCGCACAATGAGCAGTTCTTC.

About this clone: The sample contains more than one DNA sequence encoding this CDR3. The CDR3 sequence is CASSFGETQYF. CDR3 sequence (DNA): TGTGCCAGCAGCTTTGGAGAGACCCAGTACTTC. V is TRBV7-9 and J is TRBJ2-5; D is unresolved. Per the germline V gene, CDR1 is SEHNR and CDR2 is FQNEAQ (reference sequence). The CDR3 has 11 amino acids. The V end lost 3 bases, the J end lost 4 bases, and 3 bases lay between the germline ends.

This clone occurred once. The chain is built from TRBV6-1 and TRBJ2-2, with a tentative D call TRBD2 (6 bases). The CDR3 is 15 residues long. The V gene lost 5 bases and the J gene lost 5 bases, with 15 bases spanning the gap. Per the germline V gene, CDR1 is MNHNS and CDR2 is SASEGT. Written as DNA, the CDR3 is TGTGCCAGCAGTCCTATGGGGGGTTGGACCGGGGAGCTGTTTTTT. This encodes CASSPMGGWTGELFF.

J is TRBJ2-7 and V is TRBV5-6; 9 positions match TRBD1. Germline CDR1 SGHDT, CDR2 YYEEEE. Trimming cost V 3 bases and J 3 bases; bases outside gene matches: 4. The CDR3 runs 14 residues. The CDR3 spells CASSSPGQGYEQYF. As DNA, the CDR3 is TGTGCCAGCAGCTCACCGGGACAGGGCTACGAGCAGTACTTC.

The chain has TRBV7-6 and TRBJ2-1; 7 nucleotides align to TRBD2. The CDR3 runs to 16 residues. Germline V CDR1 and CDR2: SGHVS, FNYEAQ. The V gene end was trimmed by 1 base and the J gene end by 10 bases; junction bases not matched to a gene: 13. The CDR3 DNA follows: TGTGCCAGCAGCTTAGTTCGGAGCGGGATCGCCGGGGAGCAGTTCTTC. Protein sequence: CASSLVRSGIAGEQFF.

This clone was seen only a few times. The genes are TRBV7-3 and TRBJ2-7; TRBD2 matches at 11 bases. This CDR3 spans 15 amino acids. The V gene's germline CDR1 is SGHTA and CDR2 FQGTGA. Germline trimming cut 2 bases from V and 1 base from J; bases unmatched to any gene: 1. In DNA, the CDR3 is TGTGCCAGCAGCTTAGGGACTAGCGGTTCCTACGAGCAGTACTTC. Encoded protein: CASSLGTSGSYEQYF.

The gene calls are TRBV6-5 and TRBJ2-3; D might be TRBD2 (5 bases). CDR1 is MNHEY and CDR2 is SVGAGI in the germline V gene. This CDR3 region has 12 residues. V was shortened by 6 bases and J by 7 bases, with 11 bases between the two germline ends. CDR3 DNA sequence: TGTGCCAGCAGCCCACTAGGCAATACGCAGTATTTT. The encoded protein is CASSPLGNTQYF.

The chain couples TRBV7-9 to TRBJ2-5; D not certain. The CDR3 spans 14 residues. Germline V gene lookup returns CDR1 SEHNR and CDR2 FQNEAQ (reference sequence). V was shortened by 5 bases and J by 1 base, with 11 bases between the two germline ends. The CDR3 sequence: CASSPKVIQETQYF. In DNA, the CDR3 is TGTGCCAGCAGCCCTAAAGTGATCCAAGAGACCCAGTACTTC.

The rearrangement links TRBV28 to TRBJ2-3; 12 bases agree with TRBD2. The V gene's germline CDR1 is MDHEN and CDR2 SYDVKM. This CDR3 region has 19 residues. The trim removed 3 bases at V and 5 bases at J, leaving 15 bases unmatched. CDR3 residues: CASSFGQGLAGGPVDTQYF. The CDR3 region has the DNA TGTGCCAGCAGTTTTGGGCAGGGGCTAGCGGGAGGGCCGGTAGATACGCAGTATTTT.

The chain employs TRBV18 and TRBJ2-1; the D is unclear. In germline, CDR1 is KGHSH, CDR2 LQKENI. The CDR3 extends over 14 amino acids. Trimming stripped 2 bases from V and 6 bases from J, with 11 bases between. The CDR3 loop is CASSPGRFGNEQFF. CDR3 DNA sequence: TGTGCCAGCTCACCAGGGCGTTTCGGCAATGAGCAGTTCTTC.

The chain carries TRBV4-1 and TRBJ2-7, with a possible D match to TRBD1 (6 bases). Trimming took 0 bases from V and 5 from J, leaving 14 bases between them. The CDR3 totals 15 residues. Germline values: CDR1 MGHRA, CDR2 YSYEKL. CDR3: CASSQDRGLRNEQYF. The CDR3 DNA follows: TGCGCCAGCAGCCAAGACAGGGGATTGAGGAACGAGCAGTACTTC.

The CDR3 DNA sequence: TGTGCCAGCAGCCTACTAGCGGGAGCTGAGGATGAGCAGTTCTTC. Protein sequence: CASSLLAGAEDEQFF. The J gene is TRBJ2-1, the V gene TRBV4-2; 11 bases fit TRBD2. The V segment lost 4 bases and the J segment 8 bases; nucleotides outside the gene matches: 7. The CDR3 sequence is 15 residues long. From germline, CDR1 is LGHNA and CDR2 YNFKEQ.

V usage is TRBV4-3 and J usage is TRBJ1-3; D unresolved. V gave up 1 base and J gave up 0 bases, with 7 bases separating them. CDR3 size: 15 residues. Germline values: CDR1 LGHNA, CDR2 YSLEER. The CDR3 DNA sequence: TGCGCCAGCAGCCAAGGGAGGACCTCTGGAAACACCATATATTTT. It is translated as CASSQGRTSGNTIYF.

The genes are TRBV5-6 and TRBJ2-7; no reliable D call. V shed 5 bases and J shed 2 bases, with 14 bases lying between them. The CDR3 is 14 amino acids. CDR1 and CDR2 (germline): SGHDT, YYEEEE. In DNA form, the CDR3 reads TGTGCCAGCAGACGGTGGGTTTTAACCTACGAGCAGTACTTC. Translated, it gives CASRRWVLTYEQYF.

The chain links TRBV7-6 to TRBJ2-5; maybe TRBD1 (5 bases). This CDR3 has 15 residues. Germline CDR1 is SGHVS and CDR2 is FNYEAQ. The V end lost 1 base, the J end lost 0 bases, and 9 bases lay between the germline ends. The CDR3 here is CASSLDPGYQETQYF. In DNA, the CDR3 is TGTGCCAGCAGCTTAGACCCAGGGTACCAAGAGACCCAGTACTTC.

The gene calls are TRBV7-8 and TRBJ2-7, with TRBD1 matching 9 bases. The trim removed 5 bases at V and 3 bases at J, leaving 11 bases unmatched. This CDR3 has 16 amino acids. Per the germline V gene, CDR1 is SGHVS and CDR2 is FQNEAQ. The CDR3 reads CASSPGPGQGNYEQYF. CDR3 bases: TGTGCCAGCAGCCCAGGACCGGGACAGGGCAACTACGAGCAGTACTTC.

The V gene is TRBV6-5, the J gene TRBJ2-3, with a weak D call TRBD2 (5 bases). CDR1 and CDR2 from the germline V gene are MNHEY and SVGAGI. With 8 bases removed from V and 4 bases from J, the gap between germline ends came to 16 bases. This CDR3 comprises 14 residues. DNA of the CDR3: TGTGCCAGCGTGGCCTTGACGGACTCAGATACGCAGTATTTT. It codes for CASVALTDSDTQYF.